This passage covers 30 T cell receptor beta chains from one sample sequenced in a study of vaccination and CD4 T cells after COVID-19. Specified treatment: roughly nine-day PBMC culture with coronavirus spike peptide pools or control peptides (ViraFEST assay). According to the study, CD4+ T cells from the unexposed donor were gathered ahead of the COVID-19 pandemic (2011-2018). The Oncomine TCR Beta short-read assay sequenced DNA from cultured CD4+ T cells. MiXCR was run by TCRdb on the PCR reads, yielding one entry per CDR3 protein. The table records about 7,000 distinct CDR3 sequences, approximately 53% of them present only once. Their specific antigens are unknown. Material: CD4+ T cells from blood, cultured in vitro. These receptors were taken from a human donor in good health.

This clonotype has just a few counts. This rearrangement joins TRBV7-2 to TRBJ1-1; D gene uncertain. The CDR3 loop spans 17 amino acids. Trimming cost V 5 bases and J 5 bases, with 24 bases left between them. The V gene's germline CDR1 is SGHTA and CDR2 FQGNSA. CDR3 sequence: CASSPHPPSGSGTEAFF. In DNA form, the CDR3 reads TGTGCCAGCAGCCCACATCCTCCTTCTGGGAGTGGGACTGAAGCTTTCTTT.

In DNA form, the CDR3 reads TGTGCCAGCAGTTCCGGGATCGGGGGGGCGGCTGGAAACACCATATATTTT. It encodes CASSSGIGGAAGNTIYF. The rearrangement uses TRBV27 and TRBJ1-3; D is possibly TRBD1 (6 bases). The CDR3 spans 17 residues. V was pared by 4 bases and J by 2 bases, with 18 bases between. The V gene's germline CDR1 is MNHEY and CDR2 SMNVEV (reference sequence).

This chain connects TRBV20-1 to TRBJ1-1; D gene ambiguous. Trimming removed 1 base from V and 11 bases from J, with 2 bases in between. CDR3 length: 8 amino acids. The germline CDR1 and CDR2 sequences are DFQATT and SNEGSKA (reference sequence). CDR3 coding DNA: TGCAGTGCTAGAGGGGCTTTCTTT. Its protein product is CSARGAFF.

The sample holds a few counts of this clonotype. This sequence joins TRBV5-1 and TRBJ1-1; a weak D match, TRBD1 (5 bases). This CDR3 region has 14 residues. Germline V lookup: CDR1 SGHRS, CDR2 YFSETQ. V lost 5 bases to trimming and J lost 5 bases, with 16 bases between them. The CDR3 coding sequence is TGCGCCAGCAGAACCCAGGGAGGGGAAACTGAAGCTTTCTTT. Residues: CASRTQGGETEAFF.

V is TRBV18 and J is TRBJ2-2; D gene unclear. CDR1 and CDR2 (germline): KGHSH, LQKENI. With 1 base removed from V and 4 bases from J, the gap between germline ends came to 4 bases. The CDR3 loop spans 13 amino acids. CDR3 residues: CASSPQGTGELFF. The CDR3 bases are TGTGCCAGCTCACCACAGGGCACCGGGGAGCTGTTTTTT.

This chain uses TRBV5-1 with TRBJ2-3, with a tentative D call TRBD1 (6 bases). Germline V gene data show CDR1 as SGHRS and CDR2 as YFSETQ. The CDR3 runs 14 residues. V was clipped by 1 base and J by 6 bases, with 12 bases between them. CDR3 loop: CASSLSSTGDTQYF. Here the CDR3 DNA reads TGCGCCAGCAGCTTGAGTAGCACAGGGGATACGCAGTATTTT.

This chain joins TRBV9 and TRBJ2-3; 12 nucleotides align to TRBD2. V was clipped by 4 bases and J by 4 bases; unmatched bases: 4. CDR3 size: 15 residues. Germline loops: CDR1 SGDLS, CDR2 YYNGEE. The CDR3 coding sequence is TGTGCCAGCAGCCCACTAGCGGGGGGTGCAGATACGCAGTATTTT. Residues: CASSPLAGGADTQYF. Using reference TRBV9 and TRBJ2-3 for the parts outside the CDR3, the full variable domain is DSGVTQTPKHLITATGQRVTLRCSPRSGDLSVYWYQQSLDQGLQFLIQYYNGEERAKGNILERFSAQQFPDLHSELNLSSLELGDSALYFCASSPLAGGADTQYFGPGTRLTVL.

This clonotype was recorded once. The chain is built from TRBV20-1 and TRBJ2-6; D might be TRBD2 (5 bases). Germline V gives CDR1 DFQATT, CDR2 SNEGSKA (reference sequence). The ends were cut back, 5 bases at V and 0 bases at J, with 8 bases in the middle. The CDR3 is 14 amino acids. The CDR3 DNA reads as TGCAGTGCTGGCGGGCGCTCTGGGGCCAACGTCCTGACTTTC. Encoded protein: CSAGGRSGANVLTF.

This clonotype has just a few counts. This chain links TRBV6-1 with TRBJ1-6; D remains ambiguous. Germline CDR1 reads MNHNS; CDR2 reads SASEGT. This CDR3 is 15 amino acids long. The V and J ends lost 2 bases and 7 bases respectively, with 12 bases between them. The CDR3 protein is CASSEIGSLNSPLHF. CDR3 sequence (DNA): TGTGCCAGCAGTGAAATAGGCAGTCTGAATTCACCCCTCCACTTT.

The rearrangement joins TRBV4-2 to TRBJ1-5; the D is unclear. This CDR3 region has 14 residues. Germline assignment: CDR1 LGHNA and CDR2 YNFKEQ. Deletions cut 1 base from V and 5 bases from J, with 9 bases between. The CDR3, as DNA: TGTGCCAGCAGCCAAGCCCGTAGTGATCAGCCCCAGCATTTT. Protein: CASSQARSDQPQHF.

The CDR3 sequence: CASSYPRVGKHGGYIYEQYF. The DNA for the CDR3 is TGTGCCAGCAGTTACCCCCGGGTAGGGAAACATGGAGGGTACATCTACGAGCAGTACTTC. The chain combines TRBV6-5 with TRBJ2-7, with D perhaps matching TRBD2 (6 bases). The V end was cut by 2 bases, the J end by 3 bases, with 29 bases between. This CDR3 contains 20 residues. In germline, CDR1 is MNHEY, CDR2 SVGAGI.

There are a few counts of this clonotype. The V gene is TRBV6-5, the J gene TRBJ1-2; 8 positions agree with TRBD1. The CDR3 runs 16 residues. The V segment lost 2 bases and the J segment 7 bases; nucleotides outside the gene matches: 12. CDR1 MNHEY and CDR2 SVGAGI come from the germline V gene. The CDR3, as DNA: TGTGCCAGCAGTTACCCCCCCGACAGGGGAGGGAGTGGCTACACCTTC. Its protein product is CASSYPPDRGGSGYTF.

This clonotype has more than one count but fewer than ten. The chain has TRBV6-1 and TRBJ1-1, with unresolved D. This CDR3 region has 12 residues. The V gene lost 8 bases and the J gene lost 4 bases, with 11 bases spanning the gap. The germline V gene encodes CDR1 MNHNS and CDR2 SASEGT. As DNA, the CDR3 is TGTGCCAGCTACCGGAGCTCCACTGAAGCTTTCTTT. This encodes CASYRSSTEAFF.

This clonotype occurred a few times. CDR3 in amino acids: CASSATGNRDTQYF. The CDR3 DNA is TGTGCCAGCAGTGCAACAGGAAACCGAGATACGCAGTATTTT. The chain joins TRBV6-1 to TRBJ2-3; TRBD1 might be the D (5 bases). CDR3 size: 14 residues. V dropped 4 bases and J dropped 5 bases, with 13 bases sitting between them. Germline loops: CDR1 MNHNS, CDR2 SASEGT.

The V gene is TRBV7-8, the J gene TRBJ1-5, with a tentative D call TRBD1 (5 bases). V lost 0 bases and J lost 6, with 15 bases in between. The CDR3 totals 16 residues. Per germline, CDR1 SGHVS and CDR2 FQNEAQ. The CDR3: CASSLAIAGSGQPQHF. DNA of the CDR3: TGTGCCAGCAGCTTAGCAATTGCAGGGTCCGGTCAGCCCCAGCATTTT.

This clonotype was found once. This chain joins TRBV6-4 and TRBJ1-1; no clear D. The CDR3 covers 13 residues. Between the trimmed V and J ends, which lost 0 bases and 2 bases, there was a span of 4 bases. CDR1 is MRHNA, CDR2 SNTAGT, per germline. CDR3 residues: CASSDSDNTEAFF. The CDR3 DNA follows: TGTGCCAGCAGTGACTCTGACAACACTGAAGCTTTCTTT.

The J gene is TRBJ2-5, the V gene TRBV7-2; D remains ambiguous. The germline CDR1 and CDR2 sequences are SGHTA and FQGNSA. This CDR3 region has 15 residues. V shed 5 bases and J shed 4 bases, with 17 bases lying between them. The CDR3 DNA reads TGTGCCAGCAGCCTACGGCCCGGGTCGATAGAGACCCAGTACTTC. Protein: CASSLRPGSIETQYF.

The chain couples TRBV10-3 to TRBJ1-1, with no clear D. Germline assignment: CDR1 ENHRY and CDR2 SYGVKD. The CDR3 loop spans 13 amino acids. V lost 8 bases and J lost 0, with 10 bases in between. CDR3 residues: CAIGSLLNTEAFF. CDR3 coding DNA: TGTGCCATCGGCTCCCTATTGAACACTGAAGCTTTCTTT.

In DNA form, the CDR3 reads TGTGCCAGTAGTATAGGCGGGGCGGGGTCGCATCAGCCCCAGCATTTT. It yields the protein CASSIGGAGSHQPQHF. The rearrangement links TRBV19 to TRBJ1-5, with D possibly being TRBD1 (5 bases). CDR1 and CDR2 (germline): LNHDA, SQIVND (reference sequence). V lost 1 base and J lost 5, with 15 bases in between. CDR3 size: 16 residues.

The chain links TRBV28 to TRBJ1-6, with D uncertain. V was pared by 3 bases and J by 5 bases, with 11 bases between. In germline, CDR1 is MDHEN, CDR2 SYDVKM. The CDR3 is 15 residues long. Here the CDR3 reads CASSLRLRDNSPLHF. The CDR3 DNA follows: TGTGCCAGCAGTTTGAGGTTGAGGGATAATTCACCCCTCCACTTT.

The chain couples TRBV20-1 to TRBJ2-7; 9 bases align to TRBD1. J gave up 2 bases and V 5 bases, and 4 bases lay outside the gene matches. Germline V gene lookup returns CDR1 DFQATT and CDR2 SNEGSKA (reference sequence). The CDR3 length is 13 residues. The CDR3 DNA sequence: TGCAGTGCTTATGACAGGGGGGCCTACGAGCAGTACTTC. Translation: CSAYDRGAYEQYF.

The chain combines TRBV6-1 with TRBJ1-1; no reliable D call. The germline V gene encodes CDR1 MNHNS and CDR2 SASEGT. V lost 5 bases to trimming and J lost 6 bases, with 10 bases between them. This CDR3 spans 12 amino acids. CDR3 loop: CASSTQVAEAFF. In DNA, the CDR3 is TGTGCCAGCAGTACCCAGGTCGCTGAAGCTTTCTTT.

The gene calls are TRBV20-1 and TRBJ1-4, with 9 bases matching TRBD1. The CDR3 is 12 amino acids. In germline, CDR1 is DFQATT, CDR2 SNEGSKA (reference sequence). CDR3 sequence (DNA): TGCAGCTACAGGGGGCCAGAGGAAAAACTGTTTTTT. Protein product: CSYRGPEEKLFF.

V usage is TRBV6-5 and J usage is TRBJ1-5, with D perhaps TRBD1 (5 bases). The V and J ends lost 2 bases and 0 bases respectively, with 8 bases between them. This CDR3 has 15 amino acids. Per the germline V gene, CDR1 is MNHEY and CDR2 is SVGAGI. DNA of the CDR3: TGTGCCAGCAGTTACAGGGGATATAGCAATCAGCCCCAGCATTTT. It yields the protein CASSYRGYSNQPQHF.

Only a few counts were recorded for this clonotype. This chain links TRBV20-1 with TRBJ1-1; TRBD1 is a possible D gene (5 bases). Deletions cut 4 bases from V and 5 bases from J, with 14 bases between. Germline loops: CDR1 DFQATT, CDR2 SNEGSKA (reference sequence). There are 13 residues in the CDR3. CDR3 sequence reads: CSANRGEDTEAFF. The CDR3 DNA reads as TGCAGTGCTAATCGAGGGGAGGATACTGAAGCTTTCTTT.

The gene calls are TRBV28 and TRBJ1-5, with D possibly matching TRBD1 (6 bases). V lost 5 bases to trimming and J lost 4 bases, with 18 bases between them. Germline CDR1 MDHEN, CDR2 SYDVKM. CDR3 length equals 16 residues. As DNA, the CDR3 is TGTGCCAGCAGTCCATCCTCAGGGGCCTCAAATCAGCCCCAGCATTTT. Amino acid sequence: CASSPSSGASNQPQHF.

The CDR3 sequence is CASSLRGRGGNQPQHF. The CDR3 bases are TGTGCCAGCAGCTTAAGAGGGAGGGGTGGCAATCAGCCCCAGCATTTT. The V and J genes are TRBV7-2 and TRBJ1-5; tentatively, D is TRBD1 (5 bases). This CDR3 has 16 residues. Trimming took 2 bases from V and 2 from J, leaving 13 bases between them. The germline V gene encodes CDR1 SGHTA and CDR2 FQGNSA.

The chain recombines TRBV25-1 with TRBJ1-5; D is perhaps TRBD1 (6 bases). The V gene's germline CDR1 is MGHDK and CDR2 SYGVNS. CDR3 length: 19 amino acids. With 2 bases removed from V and 5 bases from J, the gap between germline ends came to 25 bases. CDR3 region: CASSERTSEGGEPYQPQHF. DNA for the CDR3: TGTGCCAGCAGTGAACGAACGTCCGAGGGGGGAGAGCCTTATCAGCCCCAGCATTTT.

This clonotype was detected only a few times. The chain employs TRBV19 and TRBJ1-2, with TRBD1 matching 11 bases. Trimming at V came to 4 bases and at J to 3 bases, leaving 4 bases not matched to a gene. The CDR3 loop spans 15 amino acids. From germline, CDR1 is LNHDA and CDR2 SQIVND (reference sequence). CDR3 nucleotides: TGTGCCAGTAGTAGCCCGGGACAGGGGGACTATGGCTACACCTTC. As protein: CASSSPGQGDYGYTF.

The table lists this clonotype with a count of one. The chain couples TRBV20-1 to TRBJ2-5; D is uncertain. The CDR3 extends over 13 amino acids. Looked up from germline, CDR1 is DFQATT and CDR2 is SNEGSKA (reference sequence). The ends were cut back, 1 base at V and 5 bases at J, with 11 bases in the middle. As DNA, the CDR3 is TGCAGTGCTAGAGCTAGGAAAGAGGAGACCCAGTACTTC. Protein: CSARARKEETQYF.